This section outlines one T cell receptor (beta chain) sequence together with its context. Germline V gene sequence: CDR1 MDHEN, CDR2 SYDVKM. After removal of 5 bases from V and 4 bases from J, the junction contained 4 bases not matched to a gene. The CDR3 sequence is 13 residues long. This record belongs to a study of blood T cell repertoires in COVID-19. Study-wide background: Collection of acute and convalescent COVID-19 samples took place in the United States, Italy and Spain. The analysed material was cDNA or gDNA that came from T cells, B-cell-depleted T cells, or PBMCs.

The authors' processing: Amplification of reference gene primers was used by the study to estimate nucleated cell counts. Produced via immunoSEQ multiplex PCR; TCRdb's table is partial and in-frame only. D and trimming were read from the DNA, whereas the V and J calls and clone size are those reported in that table. The sample shows about 24,000 clones, roughly nine tenths of them seen only once. The receptor was isolated from a man aged 50-60 years with active COVID-19. This chain connects TRBV28 to TRBJ1-2, with TRBD1 matching 7 bases. Sequencing was performed on peripheral blood. The CDR3 DNA sequence: TGTGCCAGCAGTCCAACAGGGGCCTATGGCTACACCTTC. This gives the protein CASSPTGAYGYTF.